The present T cell receptor beta chain was sequenced within a study of blood T cell repertoires in COVID-19. Study-level background: T cells, B-cell-depleted T cells, or PBMCs provided the cDNA or gDNA that served as material.

Germline lookup yields CDR1 SQVTM and CDR2 ANQGSEA. Deletions cut 0 bases from V and 2 bases from J, with 19 bases between. This CDR3 is 17 amino acids long. The method was immunoSEQ multiplex PCR; TCRdb's version includes in-frame clones alone and lacks a portion of them. This table has a few hundred thousand clones, around 90% appearing once. Symptom resolution, clearance, or two negative PCRs marked the recovered donors of Cohort 3. Source material: PBMCs or T cells enriched from blood (not recorded which). The V call is TRBV29-1, the J call TRBJ1-2; possible D gene TRBD1, 6 bases. The sequence derives from a woman aged 25 to 45 who had recovered from COVID-19. For the CDR3, the DNA is TGCAGCGTTGAAGATCATTGGACAGCTGAGCTCAACTATGGCTACACCTTC. This codes for CSVEDHWTAELNYGYTF.